This T cell receptor (beta chain) stems from a study of T-cell memory formation after mild COVID-19. Study findings and constraints: Largely, contracting CD4+ clones fell within CM and EM, and contracting CD8+ clones within EMRA. Confirmation was lacking for SARS-CoV-2 specificity of second-wave clones that peaked on day 37. Cross-reactive memory seemingly joined, as some responding clones were found in pre-infection memory.

This clonotype was observed a handful of times. Its antigen is not known. 5'RACE primed at constant segments yielded TCR alpha and TCR beta cDNA libraries bearing sample barcodes and UMIs. TCRdb reprocessed the 5' RACE reads with MiXCR, giving one entry per CDR3 protein. The sample has 200,000 to 250,000 distinct CDR3 sequences, 8.5% to 9.5% seen once. Sequenced material: PBMCs or a T cell subset sorted from them (not recorded which). The clonotype was recovered from a man younger than 35 who had mild COVID-19 (a few samples of this study predate the infection). Cell type and time point are not known.

CDR3: CASYSGGVLTDTQYF. In nucleotides, the CDR3 is TGTGCCAGTTATAGCGGGGGGGTCTTGACAGATACGCAGTATTTT. This chain connects TRBV28 to TRBJ2-3, with 11 positions matching TRBD2. After removal of 9 bases from V and 3 bases from J, the junction contained 8 bases not matched to a gene. The germline V gene encodes CDR1 MDHEN and CDR2 SYDVKM. The CDR3 sequence is 15 residues long.